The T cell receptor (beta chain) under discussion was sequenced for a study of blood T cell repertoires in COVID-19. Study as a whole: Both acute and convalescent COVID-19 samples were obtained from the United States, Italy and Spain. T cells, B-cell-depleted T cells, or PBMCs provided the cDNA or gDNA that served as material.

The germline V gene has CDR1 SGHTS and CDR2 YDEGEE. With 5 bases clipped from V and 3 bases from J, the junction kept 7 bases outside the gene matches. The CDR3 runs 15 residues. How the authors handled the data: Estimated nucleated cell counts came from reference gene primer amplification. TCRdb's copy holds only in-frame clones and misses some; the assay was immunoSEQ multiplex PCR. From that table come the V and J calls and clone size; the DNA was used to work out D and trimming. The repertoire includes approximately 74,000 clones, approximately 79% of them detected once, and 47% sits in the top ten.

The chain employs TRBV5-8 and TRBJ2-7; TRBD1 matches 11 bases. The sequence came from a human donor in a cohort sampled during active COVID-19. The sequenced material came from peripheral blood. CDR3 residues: CASSPGQGVVYEQYF. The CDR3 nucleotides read TGTGCCAGCAGTCCGGGACAGGGGGTTGTCTACGAGCAGTACTTC.